The sample holds a few counts of the clone carrying this T cell receptor beta chain. Antigen unknown. From germline, CDR1 is LNHDA and CDR2 SQIVND (reference sequence). The CDR3 spans 14 residues. V lost 6 bases and J lost 10; bases outside the gene matches: 7. The data stem from a study of vaccination and CD4 T cells after COVID-19. The treatment is: roughly 11-day PBMC culture with coronavirus spike peptide pools or control peptides (ViraFEST assay). Cultured CD4+ T-cell DNA underwent Oncomine TCR Beta short-read sequencing. Extraction of genomic DNA was performed on cultured CD4+ T cells. TCRdb itself ran the PCR reads through MiXCR, one entry per CDR3 protein. The sample holds about 21,000 distinct CDR3 sequences; less than 65% are singletons and the top ten take about 9.8%.

The gene calls are TRBV19 and TRBJ1-4; 11 positions match TRBD1. The sequence was obtained from a human donor who had recovered from COVID-19. The sequencing used CD4+ T cells from blood, cultured in vitro, collected after SARS-CoV-2 vaccination. CDR3 bases: TGTGCCAGTAGCGGACAGGGGGCGGTGGGAAAACTGTTTTTT. It codes for CASSGQGAVGKLFF.